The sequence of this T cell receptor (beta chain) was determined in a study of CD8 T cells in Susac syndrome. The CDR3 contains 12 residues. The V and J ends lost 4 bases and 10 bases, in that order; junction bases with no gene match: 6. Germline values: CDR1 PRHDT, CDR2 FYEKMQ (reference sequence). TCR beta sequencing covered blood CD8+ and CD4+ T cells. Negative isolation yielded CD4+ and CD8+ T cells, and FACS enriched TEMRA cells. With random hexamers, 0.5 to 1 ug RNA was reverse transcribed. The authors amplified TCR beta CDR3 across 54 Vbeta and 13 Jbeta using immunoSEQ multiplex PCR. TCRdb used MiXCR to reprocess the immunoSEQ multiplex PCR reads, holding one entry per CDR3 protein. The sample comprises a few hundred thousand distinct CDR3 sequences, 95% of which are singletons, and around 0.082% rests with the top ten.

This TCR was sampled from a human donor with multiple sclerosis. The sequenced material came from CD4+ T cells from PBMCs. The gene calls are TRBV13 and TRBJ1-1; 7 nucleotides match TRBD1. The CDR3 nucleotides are TGTGCCAGCAGCTCCGGACAGGCAGGAGCTTTCTTT. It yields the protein CASSSGQAGAFF.